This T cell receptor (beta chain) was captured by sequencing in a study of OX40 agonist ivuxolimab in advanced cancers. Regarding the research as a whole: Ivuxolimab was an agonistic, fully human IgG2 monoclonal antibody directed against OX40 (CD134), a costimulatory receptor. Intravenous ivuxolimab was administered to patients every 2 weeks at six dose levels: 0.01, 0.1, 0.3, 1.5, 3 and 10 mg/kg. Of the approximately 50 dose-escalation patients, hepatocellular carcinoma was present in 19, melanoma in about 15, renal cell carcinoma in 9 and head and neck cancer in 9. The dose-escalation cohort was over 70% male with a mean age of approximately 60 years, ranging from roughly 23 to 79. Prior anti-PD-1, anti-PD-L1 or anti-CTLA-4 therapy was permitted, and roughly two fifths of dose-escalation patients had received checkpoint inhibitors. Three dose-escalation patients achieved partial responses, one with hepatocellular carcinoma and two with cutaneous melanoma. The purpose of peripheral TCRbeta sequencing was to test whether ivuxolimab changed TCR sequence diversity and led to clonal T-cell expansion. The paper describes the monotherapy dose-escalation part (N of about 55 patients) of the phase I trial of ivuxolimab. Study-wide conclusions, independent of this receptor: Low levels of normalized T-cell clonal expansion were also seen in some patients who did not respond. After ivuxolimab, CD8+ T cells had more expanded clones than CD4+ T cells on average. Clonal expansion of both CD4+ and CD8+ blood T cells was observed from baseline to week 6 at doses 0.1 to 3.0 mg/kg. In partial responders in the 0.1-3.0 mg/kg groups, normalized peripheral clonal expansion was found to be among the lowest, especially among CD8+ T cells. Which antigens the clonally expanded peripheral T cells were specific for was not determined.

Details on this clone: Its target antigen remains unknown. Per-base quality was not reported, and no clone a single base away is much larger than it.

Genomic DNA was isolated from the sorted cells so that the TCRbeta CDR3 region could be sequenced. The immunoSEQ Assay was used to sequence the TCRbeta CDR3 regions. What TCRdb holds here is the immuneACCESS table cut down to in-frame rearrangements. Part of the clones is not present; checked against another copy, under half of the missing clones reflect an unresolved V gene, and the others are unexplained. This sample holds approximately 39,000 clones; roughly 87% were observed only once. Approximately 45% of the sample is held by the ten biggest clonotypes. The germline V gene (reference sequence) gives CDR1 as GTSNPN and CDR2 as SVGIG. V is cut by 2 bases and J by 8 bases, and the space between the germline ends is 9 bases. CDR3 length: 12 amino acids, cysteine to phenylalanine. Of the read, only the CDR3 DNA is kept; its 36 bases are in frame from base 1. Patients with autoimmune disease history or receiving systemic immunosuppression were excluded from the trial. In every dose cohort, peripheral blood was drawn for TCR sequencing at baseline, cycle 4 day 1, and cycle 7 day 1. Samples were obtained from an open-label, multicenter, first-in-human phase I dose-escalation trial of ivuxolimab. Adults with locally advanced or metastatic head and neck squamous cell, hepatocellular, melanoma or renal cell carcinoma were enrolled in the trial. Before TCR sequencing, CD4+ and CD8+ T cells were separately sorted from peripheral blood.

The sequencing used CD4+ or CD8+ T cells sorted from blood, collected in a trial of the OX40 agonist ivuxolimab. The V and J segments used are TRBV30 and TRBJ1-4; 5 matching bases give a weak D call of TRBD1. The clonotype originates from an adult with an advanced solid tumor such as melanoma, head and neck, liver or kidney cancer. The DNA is TGTGCCTGGAGTCAGGGTCTCGAAAAACTGTTTTTT. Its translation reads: CAWSQGLEKLFF.